The rows below give T cell receptor beta chains drawn from one sample of a study of cytomegalovirus exposure and HLA in healthy donors. TCRdb's copy holds only in-frame clones and misses some; the assay was immunoSEQ multiplex PCR. This table has 65,000 to 75,000 clones, roughly 92% appearing once. Material: PBMCs. The receptor source for this set is a man aged 18 to 29 in good health and CMV-seropositive. CDR3s include the opening cysteine and the closing phenylalanine or tryptophan. The order of the fields is CDR3 protein, clone size, J gene, V gene. Clone sizes are given selectively: once, few, many, or a class where the clone is expanded.

cdr3_aa: CASSFSGEYQETQYF
clone_size: NA
j_call: TRBJ2-5
v_call: TRBV5-6

cdr3_aa: CASSLLGGGPTGNTIYF
clone_size: once
j_call: TRBJ1-3
v_call: TRBV18

cdr3_aa: CASSYPRGLLTF
clone_size: NA
j_call: TRBJ1-2
v_call: TRBV27

cdr3_aa: CASSGLAGGPDTQYF
clone_size: few
j_call: TRBJ2-3
v_call: TRBV6-1

cdr3_aa: CAWSVPSGSYEQYF
clone_size: NA
j_call: TRBJ2-7
v_call: TRBV30

cdr3_aa: CASSFGTGGTQYF
clone_size: NA
j_call: TRBJ2-5
v_call: TRBV7-2

cdr3_aa: CASSSPGRSHEQYF
clone_size: NA
j_call: TRBJ2-7
v_call: TRBV27

cdr3_aa: CATAHEGVENEQFF
clone_size: NA
j_call: TRBJ2-1
v_call: TRBV15

cdr3_aa: CASTQGGEAFF
clone_size: few
j_call: TRBJ1-1
v_call: TRBV6-5

cdr3_aa: CASSYDVRRVGNTIYF
clone_size: NA
j_call: TRBJ1-3
v_call: TRBV6-6

cdr3_aa: CASSFGGSIYEQYF
clone_size: NA
j_call: TRBJ2-7
v_call: TRBV28

cdr3_aa: CASSQVDRGGFYGYTF
clone_size: NA
j_call: TRBJ1-2
v_call: TRBV4-1

cdr3_aa: CASSPHDGNHEQYF
clone_size: NA
j_call: TRBJ2-7
v_call: TRBV5-5

cdr3_aa: CASSLGGTGEQPQHF
clone_size: NA
j_call: TRBJ1-5
v_call: TRBV7-9

cdr3_aa: CASSSRFGTGGANTGELFF
clone_size: NA
j_call: TRBJ2-2
v_call: TRBV5-1

cdr3_aa: CASSVDSTGYTF
clone_size: NA
j_call: TRBJ1-2
v_call: TRBV28

cdr3_aa: CASSQETSLEQYF
clone_size: few
j_call: TRBJ2-7
v_call: TRBV4-2

cdr3_aa: CASSPPRGISGANVLTF
clone_size: few
j_call: TRBJ2-6
v_call: TRBV5-6

cdr3_aa: CASSLEMGERSGELFF
clone_size: NA
j_call: TRBJ2-2
v_call: TRBV11-3

cdr3_aa: CASSPVGGGDMYEQFF
clone_size: NA
j_call: TRBJ2-1
v_call: TRBV18

cdr3_aa: CASGRDTPHEQYF
clone_size: NA
j_call: TRBJ2-7
v_call: TRBV23-1

cdr3_aa: CASTGTARREATAQYF
clone_size: once
j_call: TRBJ2-7
v_call: TRBV28

cdr3_aa: CASSPGTSGRFETQYF
clone_size: NA
j_call: TRBJ2-5
v_call: TRBV7-3

cdr3_aa: CASSQDGVSGSNTGELFF
clone_size: NA
j_call: TRBJ2-2
v_call: TRBV4-2

cdr3_aa: CASSSPKSGLAAHNEQFF
clone_size: NA
j_call: TRBJ2-1
v_call: TRBV9

cdr3_aa: CASSYFDRVGSYTF
clone_size: NA
j_call: TRBJ1-2
v_call: TRBV6-5

cdr3_aa: CASRDTGGTLETQYF
clone_size: NA
j_call: TRBJ2-5
v_call: TRBV28

cdr3_aa: CASRGGDRGNEQFF
clone_size: NA
j_call: TRBJ2-1
v_call: TRBV6-5

cdr3_aa: CASSEGNGGSDSWEKLFF
clone_size: NA
j_call: TRBJ1-4
v_call: TRBV25-1

cdr3_aa: CASSLDVSGDNEQFF
clone_size: NA
j_call: TRBJ2-1
v_call: TRBV7-3

cdr3_aa: CASSLVGGVNEKLFF
clone_size: NA
j_call: TRBJ1-4
v_call: TRBV11-2

cdr3_aa: CASSEAAGPSYNEQFF
clone_size: NA
j_call: TRBJ2-1
v_call: TRBV6-1

cdr3_aa: CASSLSGRSYGYTF
clone_size: NA
j_call: TRBJ1-2
v_call: TRBV11-2

cdr3_aa: CASSFRGSGNTIYF
clone_size: NA
j_call: TRBJ1-3
v_call: TRBV27

cdr3_aa: CASSLQATDTQYF
clone_size: NA
j_call: TRBJ2-3
v_call: TRBV5-4